The rows below give T cell receptor beta chains drawn from one sample of a study of blood T cell repertoires in COVID-19. TCRdb's copy holds only in-frame clones and misses some; the assay was immunoSEQ multiplex PCR. The sample gives about 150,000 clones, approximately 83% of which show up once; over 10% is in the top ten. The sequenced sample was peripheral blood. The receptors derive from a man in his 70s who had recovered from COVID-19. Both conserved end residues are part of each CDR3. D genes are given only for firm matches. Size is omitted from some rows. Given values are once, few, many or a class for expanded clones.

V gene: TRBV11-2; CDR3 length: 16; D gene: .; clone size: few; J gene: TRBJ2-3; CDR3 DNA: TGTGCCAGCAGCTTAGGGGACTGGTTGAGCACAGATACGCAGTATTTT; CDR3 protein: CASSLGDWLSTDTQYF
V gene: TRBV19; CDR3 length: 17; D gene: TRBD1; clone size: .; J gene: TRBJ2-2; CDR3 DNA: TGTGCCAGTAGTATAGTTGACGGGACAGGCGCCGCCGGGGAGCTGTTTTTT; CDR3 protein: CASSIVDGTGAAGELFF
V gene: TRBV6-2/TRBV6-3; CDR3 length: 12; D gene: .; clone size: .; J gene: TRBJ2-7; CDR3 DNA: TGTGCCAGCAGCGGACTTTCCTACGAGCAGTACTTC; CDR3 protein: CASSGLSYEQYF
V gene: TRBV4-1; CDR3 length: 14; D gene: .; clone size: once; J gene: TRBJ2-5; CDR3 DNA: TGCGCCAGCAGCTACTCTGGGCTGCAAGAGACCCAGTACTTC; CDR3 protein: CASSYSGLQETQYF
V gene: TRBV7-8; CDR3 length: 15; D gene: TRBD2; clone size: .; J gene: TRBJ2-7; CDR3 DNA: TGTGCCAGCAGCTTAATAGCGGGAGGCCAAGGCGAGCAGTACTTC; CDR3 protein: CASSLIAGGQGEQYF
V gene: TRBV19; CDR3 length: 16; D gene: TRBD1; clone size: .; J gene: TRBJ2-2; CDR3 DNA: TGTGCCAGTAGTATCCAGGGGGCGGGTGGCACCGGGGAGCTGTTTTTT; CDR3 protein: CASSIQGAGGTGELFF
V gene: TRBV5-4; CDR3 length: 16; D gene: TRBD1; clone size: few; J gene: TRBJ2-2; CDR3 DNA: TGTGCCAGCAGCTTGGTCCAGGGGGCGCGCACCGGGGAGCTGTTTTTT; CDR3 protein: CASSLVQGARTGELFF
V gene: TRBV28; CDR3 length: 14; D gene: .; clone size: .; J gene: TRBJ1-2; CDR3 DNA: TGTGCCAGCAGTTCTCAGGACAGTGTCTATGGCTACACCTTC; CDR3 protein: CASSSQDSVYGYTF
V gene: TRBV4-3; CDR3 length: 16; D gene: .; clone size: once; J gene: TRBJ1-1; CDR3 DNA: TGCGCCAGCAGCCCAGTAAGCCTGGGCTCGAACACTGAAGCTTTCTTT; CDR3 protein: CASSPVSLGSNTEAFF
V gene: TRBV5-1; CDR3 length: 13; D gene: .; clone size: .; J gene: TRBJ1-1; CDR3 DNA: TGCGCCAGCAGCGCCGGAGGGGCTACTGAAGCTTTCTTT; CDR3 protein: CASSAGGATEAFF
V gene: TRBV20-1; CDR3 length: 12; D gene: .; clone size: .; J gene: TRBJ1-2; CDR3 DNA: TGCAGTGCTAGTGGGCCTGGTTATGGCTACACCTTC; CDR3 protein: CSASGPGYGYTF
V gene: TRBV5-1; CDR3 length: 13; D gene: .; clone size: .; J gene: TRBJ2-7; CDR3 DNA: TGCGCCAGCAGCTTGGGGGCTCCGGACGAGCAGTACTTC; CDR3 protein: CASSLGAPDEQYF
V gene: TRBV6-5; CDR3 length: 14; D gene: .; clone size: .; J gene: TRBJ1-1; CDR3 DNA: TGTGCCAGCAGCCAGCCGGGGGAGAACACTGAAGCTTTCTTT; CDR3 protein: CASSQPGENTEAFF
V gene: TRBV5-6; CDR3 length: 12; D gene: .; clone size: .; J gene: TRBJ1-1; CDR3 DNA: TGTGCCAGCACCAGGGGAGGGACTGAAGCTTTCTTT; CDR3 protein: CASTRGGTEAFF
V gene: TRBV30; CDR3 length: 13; D gene: TRBD1; clone size: .; J gene: TRBJ1-4; CDR3 DNA: TGTGCCTGGAGTGAAGGGGGCCGGGAAAAACTGTTTTTT; CDR3 protein: CAWSEGGREKLFF
V gene: TRBV6-4; CDR3 length: 15; D gene: TRBD1; clone size: .; J gene: TRBJ2-2; CDR3 DNA: TGTGCCAGCAGTAGGACAGGGGGTGCCGCCGGGGAGCTGTTTTTT; CDR3 protein: CASSRTGGAAGELFF
V gene: TRBV2; CDR3 length: 15; D gene: TRBD1; clone size: .; J gene: TRBJ1-5; CDR3 DNA: TGTGCCAGCAGTCCGGGACAGGGTAATCATCAGCCCCAGCATTTT; CDR3 protein: CASSPGQGNHQPQHF
V gene: TRBV10-3; CDR3 length: 16; D gene: TRBD1; clone size: .; J gene: TRBJ2-5; CDR3 DNA: TGTGCCGCCACAGCCCGGGACAGGGGAATGGGGGAGACCCAGTACTTC; CDR3 protein: CAATARDRGMGETQYF
V gene: TRBV18; CDR3 length: 14; D gene: .; clone size: .; J gene: TRBJ2-7; CDR3 DNA: TGTGCCAGCTCAGCAGACAGCCGCTCCTACGAGCAGTACTTC; CDR3 protein: CASSADSRSYEQYF
V gene: TRBV4-1; CDR3 length: 15; D gene: TRBD1; clone size: .; J gene: TRBJ2-3; CDR3 DNA: TGCGCCAGCAGGCAGACAGGGATGTGGACAGATACGCAGTATTTT; CDR3 protein: CASRQTGMWTDTQYF
V gene: TRBV19; CDR3 length: 17; D gene: .; clone size: .; J gene: TRBJ1-5; CDR3 DNA: TGTGCCAGTAGTATAAATCTAGTCGAGGGCTGGAGTCAGCCCCAGCATTTT; CDR3 protein: CASSINLVEGWSQPQHF
V gene: TRBV18; CDR3 length: 15; D gene: TRBD2; clone size: .; J gene: TRBJ2-1; CDR3 DNA: TGTGCCAGCTCACCCGGGACTAGCGGGAGGGGTGAGCAGTTCTTC; CDR3 protein: CASSPGTSGRGEQFF
V gene: TRBV11-1; CDR3 length: 16; D gene: .; clone size: .; J gene: TRBJ2-2; CDR3 DNA: TGTGCCAGCAGCCTTCTGTCCGGGCGGGGCACCGGGGAGCTGTTTTTT; CDR3 protein: CASSLLSGRGTGELFF
V gene: TRBV2; CDR3 length: 14; D gene: TRBD1; clone size: .; J gene: TRBJ2-7; CDR3 DNA: TGTGCCAGCAGTGGACAGGGTAGCTCCTACGAGCAGTACTTC; CDR3 protein: CASSGQGSSYEQYF
V gene: TRBV7-6; CDR3 length: 13; D gene: .; clone size: .; J gene: TRBJ2-1; CDR3 DNA: TGTGCCAGCAGCTTAGGGAGGCACGATGAGCAGTTCTTC; CDR3 protein: CASSLGRHDEQFF
V gene: TRBV9; CDR3 length: 14; D gene: TRBD2; clone size: .; J gene: TRBJ2-5; CDR3 DNA: TGTGCCAGCGGAGCGGGAGGAGTCCAAGAGACCCAGTACTTC; CDR3 protein: CASGAGGVQETQYF
V gene: TRBV10-3; CDR3 length: 16; D gene: .; clone size: .; J gene: TRBJ2-3; CDR3 DNA: TGTGCCATCAGTGAGTCTGGCGGAGTTAGCACAGATACGCAGTATTTT; CDR3 protein: CAISESGGVSTDTQYF
V gene: TRBV7-3; CDR3 length: 13; D gene: .; clone size: .; J gene: TRBJ2-1; CDR3 DNA: TGTGCCAGCAGCCCCGCTAGTAACAATGAGCAGTTCTTC; CDR3 protein: CASSPASNNEQFF
V gene: TRBV27; CDR3 length: 15; D gene: TRBD2; clone size: .; J gene: TRBJ2-7; CDR3 DNA: TGTGCCAGCAGTTTATCACTAGCGGGAGTCTACGAGCAGTACTTC; CDR3 protein: CASSLSLAGVYEQYF
V gene: TRBV2; CDR3 length: 16; D gene: TRBD1; clone size: once; J gene: TRBJ1-2; CDR3 DNA: TGTGCCAGCAGTGGAGGACAGGGGGCTCCCTTGGGTGGCTACACCTTC; CDR3 protein: CASSGGQGAPLGGYTF
V gene: TRBV5-1; CDR3 length: 16; D gene: .; clone size: .; J gene: TRBJ2-2; CDR3 DNA: TGCGCCAGCAGCTTGGACCCGGGACTCGCGACCGGGGAGCTGTTTTTT; CDR3 protein: CASSLDPGLATGELFF
V gene: TRBV5-1; CDR3 length: 14; D gene: .; clone size: .; J gene: TRBJ2-2; CDR3 DNA: TGCGCCAGCAGCGGCCTTGCGAACACCGGGGAGCTGTTTTTT; CDR3 protein: CASSGLANTGELFF
V gene: TRBV3-1/TRBV3-2; CDR3 length: 12; D gene: TRBD1; clone size: .; J gene: TRBJ1-2; CDR3 DNA: TGTGCCAGCAAAGGGACAGGGGGAGGCTACACCTTC; CDR3 protein: CASKGTGGGYTF
V gene: TRBV19; CDR3 length: 14; D gene: .; clone size: .; J gene: TRBJ1-1; CDR3 DNA: TGTGCCAGTAGTATGGTAGGGGGAAACACTGAAGCTTTCTTT; CDR3 protein: CASSMVGGNTEAFF
V gene: TRBV5-6; CDR3 length: 17; D gene: TRBD1; clone size: .; J gene: TRBJ2-7; CDR3 DNA: TGTGCCAGCAGCTACCGGACAGGGAGGAATGGAGTCTACGAGCAGTACTTC; CDR3 protein: CASSYRTGRNGVYEQYF
V gene: TRBV5-4; CDR3 length: 11; D gene: .; clone size: .; J gene: TRBJ2-7; CDR3 DNA: TGTGCCAGCAGCTTCCTCTACGAGCAGTACTTC; CDR3 protein: CASSFLYEQYF
V gene: TRBV28; CDR3 length: 16; D gene: TRBD1; clone size: once; J gene: TRBJ1-4; CDR3 DNA: TGTGCCAGCAGTTTCCTTACAGGGGCAGGGGGTGAAAAACTGTTTTTT; CDR3 protein: CASSFLTGAGGEKLFF
V gene: TRBV6-5; CDR3 length: 13; D gene: TRBD2; clone size: .; J gene: TRBJ2-3; CDR3 DNA: TGTGCCACCTGCGGGAGGGTGGGGGGTACGCAGTATTTT; CDR3 protein: CATCGRVGGTQYF
V gene: TRBV7-8; CDR3 length: 15; D gene: .; clone size: once; J gene: TRBJ2-5; CDR3 DNA: TGTGCCAGCAGCTTAGGGGCCACTAGTCGGGAGACCCAGTACTTC; CDR3 protein: CASSLGATSRETQYF
V gene: TRBV3-1/TRBV3-2; CDR3 length: 17; D gene: TRBD2; clone size: few; J gene: TRBJ2-7; CDR3 DNA: TGTGCCAGCAGCCCCTCACTCGGACTAGCGGGAGACAACGAGCAGTACTTC; CDR3 protein: CASSPSLGLAGDNEQYF
V gene: TRBV5-1; CDR3 length: 14; D gene: .; clone size: few; J gene: TRBJ1-4; CDR3 DNA: TGCGCCAGCAGCTTGGGGTCGGGGGATGAAAAACTGTTTTTT; CDR3 protein: CASSLGSGDEKLFF
V gene: TRBV21-1; CDR3 length: 16; D gene: .; clone size: once; J gene: TRBJ2-5; CDR3 DNA: TGTGCCAGCAGCCTTAGCGGGAGGAAATGGGAAGAGACCCAGTACTTC; CDR3 protein: CASSLSGRKWEETQYF
V gene: TRBV3-1/TRBV3-2; CDR3 length: 15; D gene: .; clone size: .; J gene: TRBJ1-1; CDR3 DNA: TGTGCCAGCAGCCCTTGGGGAGGGGGAGACACTGAAGCTTTCTTT; CDR3 protein: CASSPWGGGDTEAFF
V gene: TRBV19; CDR3 length: 13; D gene: .; clone size: .; J gene: TRBJ1-5; CDR3 DNA: TGTGCCAGTAGTATTTTCTTCGGTCAGCCCCAGCATTTT; CDR3 protein: CASSIFFGQPQHF
V gene: TRBV29-1; CDR3 length: 17; D gene: TRBD2; clone size: .; J gene: TRBJ2-1; CDR3 DNA: TGCAGCGTTGCCGCCCACGAAGATAGCGGGAGCCCCAATGAGCAGTTCTTC; CDR3 protein: CSVAAHEDSGSPNEQFF
V gene: TRBV7-2; CDR3 length: 14; D gene: .; clone size: .; J gene: TRBJ2-1; CDR3 DNA: TGTGCCAGCAGCCTCGGGGGTGGCGGACGTGAGCAGTTCTTC; CDR3 protein: CASSLGGGGREQFF
V gene: TRBV7-6; CDR3 length: 14; D gene: .; clone size: .; J gene: TRBJ1-2; CDR3 DNA: TGTGCCAGCAGCCAAAATGAGGGTGGCTATGGCTACACCTTC; CDR3 protein: CASSQNEGGYGYTF
V gene: TRBV4-1; CDR3 length: 17; D gene: TRBD1; clone size: .; J gene: TRBJ1-3; CDR3 DNA: TGCGCCAGCACCCCCACCCGGGACAGGGGGCCCGGAAACACCATATATTTT; CDR3 protein: CASTPTRDRGPGNTIYF
V gene: TRBV9; CDR3 length: 16; D gene: TRBD1; clone size: once; J gene: TRBJ1-4; CDR3 DNA: TGTGCCAGCAGCGTAGCTGGCACAGGGGCTCGAGAAAAACTGTTTTTT; CDR3 protein: CASSVAGTGAREKLFF
V gene: TRBV19; CDR3 length: 15; D gene: .; clone size: .; J gene: TRBJ1-5; CDR3 DNA: TGTGCCAGTAGTCCAAGTAGGGGTCGTCGCCAGCCCCAGCATTTT; CDR3 protein: CASSPSRGRRQPQHF
V gene: TRBV3-1/TRBV3-2; CDR3 length: 16; D gene: .; clone size: .; J gene: TRBJ2-7; CDR3 DNA: TGTGCCAGCAGCCTAGGGGGGACAGACGCCCGGTACGAGCAGTACTTC; CDR3 protein: CASSLGGTDARYEQYF
V gene: TRBV3-1/TRBV3-2; CDR3 length: 13; D gene: .; clone size: .; J gene: TRBJ1-2; CDR3 DNA: TGTGCCAGCAGCCTCACACCGAACTATGGCTACACCTTC; CDR3 protein: CASSLTPNYGYTF
V gene: TRBV21-1; CDR3 length: 17; D gene: .; clone size: .; J gene: TRBJ1-3; CDR3 DNA: TGTGCCAGCAGCCCAACCCAGGGTAAGAACTCTGGAAACACCATATATTTT; CDR3 protein: CASSPTQGKNSGNTIYF
V gene: TRBV12-5; CDR3 length: 15; D gene: TRBD1; clone size: .; J gene: TRBJ2-1; CDR3 DNA: TGTGCTAGTGGCTTCGGACAGGGTGACCTTAATGAGCAGTTCTTC; CDR3 protein: CASGFGQGDLNEQFF
V gene: TRBV6-6; CDR3 length: 16; D gene: TRBD1; clone size: .; J gene: TRBJ2-2; CDR3 DNA: TGTGCCAGCAGTCCACCGGGACAGGGAAACACCGGGGAGCTGTTTTTT; CDR3 protein: CASSPPGQGNTGELFF
V gene: TRBV18; CDR3 length: 15; D gene: .; clone size: .; J gene: TRBJ2-5; CDR3 DNA: TGTGCCAGCTCATCGTCAGGGTTTTTTTTAGAGACCCAGTACTTC; CDR3 protein: CASSSSGFFLETQYF